The entry that follows covers one T cell receptor (beta chain) sequence. The antigen is not known. Source material for PBMCs was over 7.5 ml fresh peripheral blood. The data belong to a study of T cells in Graves' hyperthyroidism and ophthalmopathy. Regarding the study as a whole: Prediction of ophthalmopathy progression came a median around 6.5 months pre-onset.

The CDR3 consists of 14 residues. V trimming: 4 bases; J trimming: 8 bases; junction bases outside the gene matches: 10. Germline V gene lookup returns CDR1 SEHNR and CDR2 FQNEAQ (reference sequence). The CDR3 regions of TCR beta were amplified from RNA transcripts. HTBI primers drove first-round RT-PCR of the TCR CDR3. MiXCR, applied by TCRdb to the multiplex PCR reads, yields one record per CDR3 protein. The repertoire holds fewer than 650,000 distinct CDR3 sequences, with approximately 15% as singletons. Sequenced material: blood. The TCR comes from a young woman with Graves' ophthalmopathy. V usage is TRBV7-9 and J usage is TRBJ1-2; 7 positions agree with TRBD1. CDR3 sequence (DNA): TGTGCCAGCAGCTCCCCTAAAGGGGGCAGGGGCTACACCTTC. Translation: CASSSPKGGRGYTF.